Shown below are 27 T cell receptor beta chains from a single sample sequenced in a study of molecular identifiers for immune sequencing clone quantification. TCRdb reprocessed the PCR reads via MiXCR and lists one record per CDR3 protein. Of some 580,000 distinct CDR3 sequences listed, 25% are singletons. Sequencing used naive CD8+ T cells from blood, with Jurkat cell RNA spiked in. The subset is: FACS-sorted CD8+CD4-CCR7+CD45RA+ naive T cells. These receptors were taken from a human donor in good health. Some libraries in this study had Jurkat cell RNA spiked in.

On this clonotype: A much more abundant neighbour one base away suggests this may be a read error. The chain combines TRBV29-1 with TRBJ2-3; unclear D gene. Between the trimmed V and J ends, which lost 6 bases and 5 bases, there was a span of 18 bases. CDR1 is SQVTM and CDR2 is ANQGSEA in the germline V gene. The CDR3 runs 14 residues. This CDR3 is CSVENIAKGDTQYF. The CDR3 DNA is TGCAGCGTAGAAAATATTGCTAAGGGAGATACGCAGTATTTT.

This clonotype turned up a few times. The rearrangement uses TRBV28 and TRBJ2-7; tentatively, D is TRBD1 (5 bases). V was shortened by 3 bases and J by 4 bases, with 13 bases between the two germline ends. CDR3 length: 14 amino acids. The germline V gene encodes CDR1 MDHEN and CDR2 SYDVKM. The CDR3 loop reads CASSLRQIPYEQYF. The CDR3 DNA reads TGTGCCAGCAGTTTGAGACAGATCCCATACGAGCAGTACTTC.

As regards this clonotype: Mismatch with germline at one junction end may stem from a read error. V usage is TRBV2 and J usage is TRBJ1-4, with TRBD1 as a possible D gene (6 bases). CDR3 length: 15 amino acids. Looked up from germline, CDR1 is SNHLY and CDR2 is FYNNEI. The CDR3, as DNA: TGTGCCAGCTCCGGGAGGGGGTCATCTAATGAAAATCTGTTTTTT. This sequence encodes CASSGRGSSNENLFF.

This clonotype appeared a few times. The rearrangement joins TRBV6-5 to TRBJ2-2, with TRBD2 matching 7 bases. J lost 6 bases, V lost 5 bases, and 9 bases had no gene match. Germline-derived CDR1 and CDR2 are MNHEY and SVGAGI. This CDR3 comprises 15 residues. The CDR3 DNA reads as TGTGCCAGCAGTCCGGAGCGGGAATGGCCCGGGGAGCTGTTTTTT. It codes for CASSPEREWPGELFF.

Note on this clonotype: A much larger clone is a single base away; this may be a read error. V and J are TRBV7-9 and TRBJ2-7; D may be TRBD1 (6 bases). This CDR3 has 15 amino acids. Looked up from germline, CDR1 is SEHNR and CDR2 is FQNEAQ (reference sequence). CDR3 protein: CVSSFRQAQGYEQYF. The CDR3 bases are TGTGTCAGCAGCTTTCGACAGGCCCAGGGGTACGAGCAGTACTTC.

With regard to this clonotype: A much larger clone lies one base from this, so it may be a read error. This chain joins TRBV28 and TRBJ2-7; D is uncertain. CDR3 length equals 15 residues. The germline V and J ends were trimmed by 6 bases and 1 base, with 16 bases remaining between them. Per germline, CDR1 MDHEN and CDR2 SYDVKM. The CDR3 sequence: CASSIRWLRSYEQYF. The CDR3 nucleotides read TGTGCCAGCAGCATCAGGTGGCTGAGGTCCTACGAGCAGTACTTC.

This clonotype was seen a few times. A read error is possible here, since a much larger clone lies one base away. This chain uses TRBV7-9 with TRBJ1-1, with no clear D. Between the trimmed V and J ends, which lost 2 bases and 2 bases, there was a span of 12 bases. CDR3 length: 15 residues. The germline V gene encodes CDR1 SEHNR and CDR2 FQNEAQ (reference sequence). The chain's CDR3 is CASSLPARSNTEAFF. The CDR3 region has the DNA TGTGCCAGCAGCTTACCTGCCCGGTCAAACACTGAAGCTTTCTTT.

A remark on this clonotype: This may arise from a read error, as a much more abundant clone is one base away. V usage is TRBV5-1 and J usage is TRBJ2-7, with 7 bases aligning to TRBD1. This CDR3 is 15 amino acids long. The trim removed 0 bases at V and 6 bases at J, leaving 9 bases unmatched. Per germline, CDR1 SGHRS and CDR2 YFSETQ. CDR3 in DNA: TGCGCCAGCAGCTTGGTGGAACAGGGGTACCCCGAGCAGTACTTC. This gives the protein CASSLVEQGYPEQYF.

This clonotype was recorded a few times. V gene TRBV4-3 combines with J gene TRBJ1-2; possible D gene TRBD1, 5 bases. The length of the CDR3 is 15 residues. V was cut by 0 bases and J by 6 bases, with 14 bases left in between. In germline, CDR1 is LGHNA, CDR2 YSLEER. DNA for the CDR3: TGCGCCAGCAGCCAAGATCAGACAGTATCAAATGGCTACACCTTC. Translated: CASSQDQTVSNGYTF.

A word on this clonotype: This clone may be a read error of a much larger clone one base away. V usage is TRBV20-1 and J usage is TRBJ2-7, with a tentative D call TRBD2 (5 bases). The CDR3 has 15 amino acids. CDR1 is DFQATT, CDR2 SNEGSKA, per germline (reference sequence). The CDR3 DNA reads as TGCAGTGCTAGAGAATCCGGGATGGGGTTCTACGCGCAGTACTTC. Translating it yields CSARESGMGFYAQYF.

There are a few counts of this clonotype. The CDR3 reads CSAKTGIRYNSPLHF. The CDR3 region has the DNA TGCAGTGCTAAGACAGGGATCCGCTATAATTCACCCCTCCACTTT. The chain employs TRBV20-1 and TRBJ1-6; 7 positions match TRBD1. The ends lost 4 bases at V and 3 bases at J; junction bases unmatched: 6. Germline-derived CDR1 and CDR2 are DFQATT and SNEGSKA (reference sequence). This CDR3 comprises 15 residues.

This clonotype was observed many times. This rearrangement joins TRBV30 to TRBJ2-7; maybe TRBD2 (6 bases). The germline V gene has CDR1 GTSNPN and CDR2 SVGIG (reference sequence). V gave up 6 bases and J gave up 5 bases, with 11 bases separating them. This CDR3 contains 11 residues. The CDR3 DNA sequence: TGTGCCTGTTGGGGGAGGAACGAGCAGTACTTC. It is translated as CACWGRNEQYF.

In its sample, this clonotype was seen many times. In DNA, the CDR3 is TGTGCCAGCAGCTTGGAGCGGCGGTTGGTGTACGAGCAGTACTTC. Amino acid sequence: CASSLERRLVYEQYF. The chain recombines TRBV7-2 with TRBJ2-7, with D tentatively TRBD2 (5 bases). With 3 bases removed from V and 4 bases from J, the gap between germline ends came to 16 bases. This CDR3 is built from 15 residues. Germline V gene lookup returns CDR1 SGHTA and CDR2 FQGNSA.

This clonotype was found a few times. V and J are TRBV12-3 or TRBV12-4 and TRBJ2-5; 7 bases match TRBD1. The CDR3 is made up of 15 amino acids. V shed 4 bases, J shed 2 bases, and the junction held 7 bases outside the gene matches. The CDR3 sequence is CASSSPRTGQETQYF. CDR3 coding DNA: TGTGCCAGCAGTTCCCCCCGGACAGGTCAAGAGACCCAGTACTTC.

This clonotype was seen ten or more times. The chain recombines TRBV7-9 with TRBJ1-1, with 7 bases identical to TRBD1. The germline CDR1 and CDR2 sequences are SEHNR and FQNEAQ (reference sequence). This CDR3 spans 16 amino acids. V lost 5 bases, J lost 0 bases, and 9 bases stayed unmatched. The CDR3 DNA follows: TGTGCCAGCAGCAGTGGGACAGCAATCATGAACACTGAAGCTTTCTTT. Encoded protein: CASSSGTAIMNTEAFF.

This clonotype was seen a few times. This chain connects TRBV5-5 to TRBJ2-1; D possibly corresponds to TRBD2 (5 bases). The CDR3 is made up of 18 amino acids. Between the trimmed V and J ends, which lost 4 bases and 1 base, there was a span of 21 bases. Germline V gene lookup returns CDR1 SGHKS and CDR2 YYEKEE (reference sequence). The CDR3 DNA follows: TGTGCCAGCAGCCCGACGATGCGGGTTACATTTTCCTACAATGAGCAGTTCTTC. Translating it yields CASSPTMRVTFSYNEQFF.

As concerns this clonotype: The junction departs from germline at one end; a sequencing error may be responsible. The chain uses TRBV12-3 or TRBV12-4 and TRBJ1-2; D is undetermined. This CDR3 has 14 amino acids. The CDR3, as DNA: TGTGTCAGCAGTCAACCGCGGGATGGGGATGGCTACACCTTC. Protein product: CVSSQPRDGDGYTF.

The chain joins TRBV7-9 to TRBJ2-5; 7 positions match TRBD2. J lost 3 bases, V lost 6 bases, and 7 bases had no gene match. Germline-derived CDR1 and CDR2 are SEHNR and FQNEAQ (reference sequence). The CDR3 extends over 14 amino acids. The CDR3 nucleotides are TGTGCCAGCAGATGGGACTACAAAGAAGAGACCCAGTACTTC. Protein sequence: CASRWDYKEETQYF.

The sample holds many counts of this clonotype. The chain has TRBV5-6 and TRBJ1-4; no firm D call. The germline V gene has CDR1 SGHDT and CDR2 YYEEEE. V lost 3 bases, J lost 1 base, and 7 bases lay in between. This CDR3 is 14 amino acids long. The CDR3 spells CASSYPETNEKLFF. Here the CDR3 DNA reads TGTGCCAGCAGCTACCCGGAAACTAATGAAAAACTGTTTTTT.

Concerning this clonotype itself: A much larger clone is a single base away; this may be a read error. The rearrangement uses TRBV9 and TRBJ2-7; D is unclear. V was cut by 1 base and J by 5 bases, with 13 bases left in between. Looked up from germline, CDR1 is SGDLS and CDR2 is YYNGEE. The CDR3 extends over 14 amino acids. Written as DNA, the CDR3 is TGTGCCAGCAGCGTAAGCCCCCGGGCGAACGAGCAGTACTTC. Protein product: CASSVSPRANEQYF.

This clonotype was recorded at least ten times. One end of the junction does not line up with germline, which may come from a read error. The chain joins TRBV6-5 to TRBJ2-4; TRBD2 aligns across 10 bases. This CDR3 comprises 16 residues. Looked up from germline, CDR1 is MNHEY and CDR2 is SVGAGI. CDR3 in DNA: TGTGCCAGCAGTTACGATCTAGCGGGAGCCCAAAACATTCAGTACTTC. It translates to CASSYDLAGAQNIQYF.

DNA of the CDR3: TGTGCCAGCAGTCAATTGAACGCAGGGGTTAGCACAGATACGCAGTATTTT. Protein product: CASSQLNAGVSTDTQYF. The V call is TRBV6-1, the J call TRBJ2-3, with D maybe TRBD1 (6 bases). V was clipped by 5 bases and J by 0 bases, with 18 bases between them. The CDR3 length is 17 residues. The germline gives CDR1 MNHNS, CDR2 SASEGT.

This clonotype has a count of ten or more. The CDR3, as DNA: TGTGCCAGCATCCCGCAGGGCACCGGGGAGCTGTTTTTT. It translates to CASIPQGTGELFF. The chain recombines TRBV12-3 or TRBV12-4 with TRBJ2-2; D perhaps matches TRBD1 (5 bases). This CDR3 has 13 amino acids. The germline V and J ends were trimmed by 7 bases and 4 bases, with 10 bases remaining between them.

The chain uses TRBV9 and TRBJ2-2, with D possibly being TRBD2 (6 bases). Trimming stripped 0 bases from V and 7 bases from J, with 22 bases between. The CDR3 contains 18 residues. Germline CDR1 and CDR2: SGDLS and YYNGEE. The CDR3 nucleotides are TGTGCCAGCAGCGTAGGGGTCTGGGGCACCCTGGGAGGCGGGGAGCTGTTTTTT. Residues: CASSVGVWGTLGGGELFF. Complete variable domain (other parts from reference TRBV9 and TRBJ2-2): DSGVTQTPKHLITATGQRVTLRCSPRSGDLSVYWYQQSLDQGLQFLIQYYNGEERAKGNILERFSAQQFPDLHSELNLSSLELGDSALYFCASSVGVWGTLGGGELFFGEGSRLTVL.

The CDR3 is CASSQGLAGPVTGELFF. The CDR3 nucleotides are TGCGCCAGCAGCCAGGGACTAGCGGGGCCCGTCACCGGGGAGCTGTTTTTT. V is TRBV4-1 and J is TRBJ2-2; 13 bases are a match to TRBD2. The V and J ends lost 3 bases and 4 bases, in that order; junction bases with no gene match: 5. Germline CDR1 MGHRA, CDR2 YSYEKL. The CDR3 has 17 residues.

The chain combines TRBV12-3 or TRBV12-4 with TRBJ1-2, with D tentatively TRBD1 (5 bases). Trimming removed 5 bases from V and 11 bases from J, with 18 bases in between. The CDR3 has 13 amino acids. CDR3 protein: CASSGTARSWYTF. The DNA for the CDR3 is TGTGCCAGCAGTGGGACGGCCCGATCTTGGTACACCTTC.

This clonotype has a handful of counts. The rearrangement joins TRBV12-3 or TRBV12-4 to TRBJ1-6; D is possibly TRBD1 (6 bases). CDR3 size: 17 residues. Trimming cost V 7 bases and J 2 bases, with 18 bases left between them. CDR3 nucleotides: TGTGCCAGCACCCCTGGGGGCCAGTACCCCTATAATTCACCCCTCCACTTT. This encodes CASTPGGQYPYNSPLHF.